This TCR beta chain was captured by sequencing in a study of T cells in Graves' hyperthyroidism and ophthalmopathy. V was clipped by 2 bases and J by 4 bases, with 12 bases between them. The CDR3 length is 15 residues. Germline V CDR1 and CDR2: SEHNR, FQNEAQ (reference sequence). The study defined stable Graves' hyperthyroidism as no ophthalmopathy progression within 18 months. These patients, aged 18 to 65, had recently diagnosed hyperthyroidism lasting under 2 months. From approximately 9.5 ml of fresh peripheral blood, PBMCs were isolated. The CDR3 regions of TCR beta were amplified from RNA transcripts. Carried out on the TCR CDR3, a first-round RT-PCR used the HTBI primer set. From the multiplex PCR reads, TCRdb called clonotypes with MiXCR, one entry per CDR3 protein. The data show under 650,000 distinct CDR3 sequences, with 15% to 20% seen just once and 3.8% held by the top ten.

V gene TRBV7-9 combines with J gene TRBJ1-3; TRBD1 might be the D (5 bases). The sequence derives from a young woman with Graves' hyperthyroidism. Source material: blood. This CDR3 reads CASSLIEGPGNTIYF. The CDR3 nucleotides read TGTGCCAGCAGCTTAATTGAGGGGCCGGGAAACACCATATATTTT.